This T cell receptor (beta chain) stems from a study of blood T cell repertoires in COVID-19 (dated by TCRdb to 2019 to 2021). Regarding the study in general: Samples from collaborators originated in the United States, Italy and Spain and spanned both the acute and convalescent phases of COVID-19. The prospective study material was composed of cDNA or gDNA derived from T cells, B-cell-depleted T cells, or PBMCs. The dataset comprised deeply sampled blood TCRbeta repertoires from subjects exposed to, actively infected with, or recovered from COVID-19. The repertoires were made available in a free public database intended to serve as a resource for research on the immune response to SARS-CoV-2. Samples were obtained from the ongoing ImmuneRACE study (first 160 participants) and from 1,254 subjects provided by 6 global collaborators. The sample metadata nearly always contained a de-identified subject ID, COVID-19 status, age in years and sex. Where HLA class I and class II types were available, the types were taken from metadata supplied by the sample provider, not from assay-based typing.

TCRbeta CDR3 regions were amplified from genomic DNA by means of the immunoSEQ Assay, a bias-controlled multiplex PCR. In the paper's pipeline: Nucleated cell counts per sample were estimated from amplification of reference gene primers within the assay. To quantify the absolute abundance of each unique TCRbeta CDR3 rearrangement, sequence reads were collapsed and filtered. For each sample, productive Simpson clonality was calculated as the square root of Simpson's diversity index across productive rearrangements. Held by TCRdb, this immuneACCESS table contains in-frame sequences only and omits some clones. Under half of the omission traces to an unresolved V gene where checked; the cause of the rest is unknown. V, J and clone size derive from that table, while D and trimming were established from the DNA sequence. The sample yields 120,000 or so clones; about 81% were counted once. The ten biggest clones cover 3.8% of the sample.

As for this clone: Its antigen remains undetermined. No base-level quality is on record; no much larger clone is a single base apart.

Results and caveats for the whole study, not just this receptor: The quantity of clinical and demographic metadata differed by source and by participant and was supplied without curation.

Deletion took 2 bases off V and 2 bases off J, with a span of 10 bases between the germline ends. The CDR3 starts with the cysteine, ends with the phenylalanine, and has 15 residues. Only the CDR3 portion is preserved as DNA: 45 bases, with reading frame beginning at the first base. CDR1 and CDR2 are drawn from the germline V gene: MNHEY, SVGAGI. Collaborating institutions collected whole blood in K2EDTA tubes following their own protocols. For TCRbeta analysis, collaborator samples were shipped as frozen whole blood, as isolated PBMCs, or as DNA extracted from either sample type. The TCR comes from a woman in her 50s with acute or convalescent COVID-19. This receptor chain uses TRBV6-5 and TRBJ2-1, and TRBD1 may be the D gene, going by 6 matching bases. Material: peripheral blood. The CDR3 loop reads CASSYARGTYNEQFF. The base sequence is TGTGCCAGCAGTTACGCGAGGGGGACCTACAATGAGCAGTTCTTC.